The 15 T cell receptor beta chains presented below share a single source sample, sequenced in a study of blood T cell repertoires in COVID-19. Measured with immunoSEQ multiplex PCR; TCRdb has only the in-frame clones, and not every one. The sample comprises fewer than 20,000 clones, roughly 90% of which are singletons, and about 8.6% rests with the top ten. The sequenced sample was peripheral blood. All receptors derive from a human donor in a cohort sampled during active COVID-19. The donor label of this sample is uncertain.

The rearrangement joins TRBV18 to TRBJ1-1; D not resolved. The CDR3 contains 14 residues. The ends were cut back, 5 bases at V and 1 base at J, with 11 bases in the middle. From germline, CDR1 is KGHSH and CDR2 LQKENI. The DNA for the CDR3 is TGTGCCAGCTCAGAAAACGAGGGGAACACTGAAGCTTTCTTT. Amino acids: CASSENEGNTEAFF.

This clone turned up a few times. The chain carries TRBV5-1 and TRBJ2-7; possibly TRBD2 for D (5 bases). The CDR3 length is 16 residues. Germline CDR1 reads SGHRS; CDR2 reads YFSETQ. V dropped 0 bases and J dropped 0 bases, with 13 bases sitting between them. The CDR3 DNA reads TGCGCCAGCAGCTTGGCCTTTAGCGCGAGCTCCTACGAGCAGTACTTC. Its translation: CASSLAFSASSYEQYF.

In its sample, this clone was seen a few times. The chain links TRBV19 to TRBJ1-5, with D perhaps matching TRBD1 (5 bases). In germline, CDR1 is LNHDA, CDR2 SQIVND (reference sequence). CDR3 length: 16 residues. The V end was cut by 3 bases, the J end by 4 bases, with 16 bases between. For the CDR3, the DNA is TGTGCCAGTAGTATCCGGGACTCAACGGGTAATCAGCCCCAGCATTTT. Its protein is CASSIRDSTGNQPQHF.

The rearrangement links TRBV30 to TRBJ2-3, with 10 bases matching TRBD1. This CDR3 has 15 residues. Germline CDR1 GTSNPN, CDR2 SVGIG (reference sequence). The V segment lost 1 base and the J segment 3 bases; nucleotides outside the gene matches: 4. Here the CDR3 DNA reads TGTGCCTGGAGTGCGGGACAGGGGTGGACAGATACGCAGTATTTT. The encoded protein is CAWSAGQGWTDTQYF.

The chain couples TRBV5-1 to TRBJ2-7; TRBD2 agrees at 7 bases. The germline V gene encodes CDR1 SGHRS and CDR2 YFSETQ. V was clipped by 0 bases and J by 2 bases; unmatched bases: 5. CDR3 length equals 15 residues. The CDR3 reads CASSLALAGTYEQYF. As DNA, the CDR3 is TGCGCCAGCAGCTTGGCCTTAGCGGGTACCTACGAGCAGTACTTC.

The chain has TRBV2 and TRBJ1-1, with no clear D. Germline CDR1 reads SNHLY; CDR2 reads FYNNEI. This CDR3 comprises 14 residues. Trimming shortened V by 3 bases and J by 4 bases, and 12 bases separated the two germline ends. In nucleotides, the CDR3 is TGTGCCAGCAGTGATTTAGTACGGGGCACTGAAGCTTTCTTT. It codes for CASSDLVRGTEAFF.

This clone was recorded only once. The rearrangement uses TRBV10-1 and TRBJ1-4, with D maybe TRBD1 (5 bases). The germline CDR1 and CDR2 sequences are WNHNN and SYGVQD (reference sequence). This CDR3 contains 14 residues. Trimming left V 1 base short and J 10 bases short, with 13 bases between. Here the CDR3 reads CASSEFLLQGKLFF. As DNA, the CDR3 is TGCGCCAGCAGTGAGTTCCTCCTCCAGGGAAAACTGTTTTTT.

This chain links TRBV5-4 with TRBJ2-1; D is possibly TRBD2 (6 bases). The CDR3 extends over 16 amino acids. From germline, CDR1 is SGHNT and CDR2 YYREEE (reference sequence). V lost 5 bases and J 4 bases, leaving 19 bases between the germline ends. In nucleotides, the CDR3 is TGTGCCAGCAGTAGAGAAGCGGGCCTAAGATACAATGAGCAGTTCTTC. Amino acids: CASSREAGLRYNEQFF.

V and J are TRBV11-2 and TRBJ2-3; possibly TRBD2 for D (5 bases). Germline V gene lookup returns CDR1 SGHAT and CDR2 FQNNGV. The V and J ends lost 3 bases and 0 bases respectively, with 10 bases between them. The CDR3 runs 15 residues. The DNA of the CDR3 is TGTGCCAGCAGCTTCGGCGGGCGTAGCACAGATACGCAGTATTTT. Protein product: CASSFGGRSTDTQYF.

The CDR3 loop reads CASSTYDQGAGSPLHF. CDR3 coding DNA: TGTGCCAGCAGTACATATGATCAGGGGGCTGGGTCACCCCTCCACTTT. The J gene is TRBJ1-6, the V gene TRBV28, with 8 bases fitting TRBD1. The J segment lost 10 bases and the V segment lost 5 bases, leaving 13 bases of the junction unmatched. Per germline, CDR1 MDHEN and CDR2 SYDVKM. The CDR3 contains 16 residues.

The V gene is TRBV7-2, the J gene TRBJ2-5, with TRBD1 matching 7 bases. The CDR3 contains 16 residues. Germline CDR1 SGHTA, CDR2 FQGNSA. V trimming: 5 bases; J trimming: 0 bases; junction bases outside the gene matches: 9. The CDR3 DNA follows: TGTGCCAGCAGCCCCACAGGGGTGAGGTACCAAGAGACCCAGTACTTC. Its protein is CASSPTGVRYQETQYF.

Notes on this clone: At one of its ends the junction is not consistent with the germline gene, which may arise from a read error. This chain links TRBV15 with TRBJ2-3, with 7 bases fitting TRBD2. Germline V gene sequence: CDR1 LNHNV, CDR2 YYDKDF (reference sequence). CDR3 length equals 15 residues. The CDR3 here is CATSGERGSTDTQYF. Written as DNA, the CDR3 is TGTGCCACCAGCGGAGAGCGGGGAAGCACAGATACGCAGTATTTT.

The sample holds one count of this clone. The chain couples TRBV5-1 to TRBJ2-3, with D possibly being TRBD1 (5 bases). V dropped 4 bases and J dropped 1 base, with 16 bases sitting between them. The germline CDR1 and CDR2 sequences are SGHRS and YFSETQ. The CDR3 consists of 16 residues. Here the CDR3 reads CASSPTLGAGTDTQYF. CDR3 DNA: TGCGCCAGCAGCCCAACCTTAGGGGCCGGCACAGATACGCAGTATTTT. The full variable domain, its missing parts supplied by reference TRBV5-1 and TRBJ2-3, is KAGVTQTPRYLIKTRGQQVTLSCSPISGHRSVSWYQQTPGQGLQFLFEYFSETQRNKGNFPGRFSGRQFSNSRSEMNVSTLELGDSALYLCASSPTLGAGTDTQYFGPGTRLTVL.

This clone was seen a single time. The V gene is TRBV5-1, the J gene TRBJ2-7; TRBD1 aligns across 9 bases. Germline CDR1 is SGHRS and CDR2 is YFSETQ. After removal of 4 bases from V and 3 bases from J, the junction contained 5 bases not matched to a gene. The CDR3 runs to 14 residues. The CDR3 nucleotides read TGCGCCAGCAGCCAACCGGGACAGGGCTACGAGCAGTACTTC. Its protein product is CASSQPGQGYEQYF.

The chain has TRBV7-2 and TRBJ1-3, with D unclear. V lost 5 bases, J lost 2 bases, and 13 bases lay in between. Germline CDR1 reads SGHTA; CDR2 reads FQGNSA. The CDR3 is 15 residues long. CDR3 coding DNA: TGTGCCAGCAGCAGAGATCGACACCCTGGAAACACCATATATTTT. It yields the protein CASSRDRHPGNTIYF.